These 19 T cell receptor beta chains share one sample of origin, sequenced in a study of blood T cell repertoires in COVID-19. Some clones are missing from TCRdb's copy, which holds only in-frame ones; the method was immunoSEQ multiplex PCR. The sample carries 73,000 or so clones, about 73% recorded once. Sequenced sample: peripheral blood. Receptor source: a man in his 60s with acute or convalescent COVID-19.

This clone has only a few counts. In DNA, the CDR3 is TGTGCCAGCACTAACGGACTTATCAGCAATCAGCCCCAGCATTTT. Translation: CASTNGLISNQPQHF. The chain uses TRBV6-5 and TRBJ1-5; D remains unclear. The CDR3 runs to 15 residues. V was shortened by 7 bases and J by 1 base, with 14 bases between the two germline ends. Germline assignment: CDR1 MNHEY and CDR2 SVGAGI.

The J gene is TRBJ1-1, the V gene TRBV9, with 7 bases lining up with TRBD1. This CDR3 contains 15 residues. Trimming took 2 bases from V and 5 from J; bases not matched to a gene: 9. The V gene's germline CDR1 is SGDLS and CDR2 YYNGEE. CDR3 residues: CASSVITTGATEAFF. The DNA of the CDR3 is TGTGCCAGCAGCGTCATAACCACAGGGGCGACTGAAGCTTTCTTT.

This chain uses TRBV5-1 with TRBJ2-3; 11 nucleotides align to TRBD1. Germline loops: CDR1 SGHRS, CDR2 YFSETQ. V was clipped by 4 bases and J by 5 bases; unmatched bases: 6. The CDR3 has 15 amino acids. This CDR3 is CASSTGQGVRDTQYF. CDR3 DNA sequence: TGCGCCAGCAGCACGGGACAGGGGGTGAGAGATACGCAGTATTTT.

This chain links TRBV28 with TRBJ1-4; 7 nucleotides align to TRBD1. V lost 7 bases to trimming and J lost 6 bases; unmatched junction nucleotides: 8. The CDR3 is 14 residues long. Per the germline V gene, CDR1 is MDHEN and CDR2 is SYDVKM. This CDR3 reads CASNLPGTDEKLFF. CDR3 DNA sequence: TGTGCCAGCAACTTACCTGGGACAGATGAAAAACTGTTTTTT.

The rearrangement uses TRBV9 and TRBJ1-5; a weak D match, TRBD1 (5 bases). V was trimmed by 0 bases and J by 7 bases, leaving 8 bases between them. This CDR3 contains 13 residues. Germline V lookup: CDR1 SGDLS, CDR2 YYNGEE. The CDR3 coding sequence is TGTGCCAGCAGCGTAGGGAGGGACCAGCCCCAGCATTTT. Amino acid sequence: CASSVGRDQPQHF.

This chain links TRBV2 with TRBJ2-3; TRBD2 agrees at 8 bases. The V gene's germline CDR1 is SNHLY and CDR2 FYNNEI. J was trimmed by 1 base and V by 7 bases; bases with no gene match: 7. The CDR3 runs 15 residues. The chain's CDR3 is CASTQRAGGTDTQYF. DNA of the CDR3: TGTGCCAGCACCCAAAGAGCGGGGGGCACAGATACGCAGTATTTT. The entire variable domain, with the rest obtained from reference TRBV2 and TRBJ2-3, is as follows: EPEVTQTPSHQVTQMGQEVILRCVPISNHLYFYWYRQILGQKVEFLVSFYNNEISEKSEIFDDQFSVERPDGSNFTLKIRSTKLEDSAMYFCASTQRAGGTDTQYFGPGTRLTVL.

The table lists this clone with a few counts. The chain recombines TRBV5-1 with TRBJ1-1, with TRBD1 matching 9 bases. The CDR3 runs 14 residues. The germline gives CDR1 SGHRS, CDR2 YFSETQ. V shed 4 bases, J shed 3 bases, and the junction held 4 bases outside the gene matches. The CDR3, as DNA: TGCGCCAGCAGCGGAAGGACAGGGGACACTGAAGCTTTCTTT. Its translation is CASSGRTGDTEAFF.

The rearrangement joins TRBV2 to TRBJ2-5; perhaps TRBD1 as D (5 bases). The CDR3 covers 14 residues. Germline-derived CDR1 and CDR2 are SNHLY and FYNNEI. With 7 bases removed from V and 3 bases from J, the gap between germline ends came to 15 bases. The CDR3 loop is CASKSQGREETQYF. CDR3 DNA sequence: TGTGCCAGCAAGAGCCAGGGCAGGGAAGAGACCCAGTACTTC.

Only a few counts were recorded for this clone. V is TRBV19 and J is TRBJ2-5, with D tentatively TRBD1 (6 bases). Between the trimmed V and J ends, which lost 3 bases and 0 bases, there was a span of 11 bases. In germline, CDR1 is LNHDA, CDR2 SQIVND (reference sequence). The CDR3 has 15 residues. CDR3 loop: CASSIGQTYQETQYF. The CDR3 nucleotides read TGTGCCAGTAGTATTGGACAGACGTACCAAGAGACCCAGTACTTC. The full variable domain, rest sourced from reference TRBV19 and TRBJ2-5, is DGGITQSPKYLFRKEGQNVTLSCEQNLNHDAMYWYRQDPGQGLRLIYYSQIVNDFQKGDIAEGYSVSREKKESFPLTVTSAQKNPTAFYLCASSIGQTYQETQYFGPGTRLLVL.

CDR3 nucleotides: TGTGCCAGCAGTGATATTTCGGGGTCTGGGCAGTACTTC. Its translation is CASSDISGSGQYF. V and J are TRBV2 and TRBJ2-7, with a tentative D call TRBD2 (5 bases). Germline values: CDR1 SNHLY, CDR2 FYNNEI. V lost 3 bases, J lost 9 bases, and 15 bases lay in between. This CDR3 is built from 13 residues.

The chain recombines TRBV2 with TRBJ1-1; TRBD1 is a possible D gene (5 bases). Looked up from germline, CDR1 is SNHLY and CDR2 is FYNNEI. Trimming removed 7 bases from V and 6 bases from J, with 15 bases in between. The CDR3 contains 13 residues. This CDR3 reads CASKGSGMAEAFF. For the CDR3, the DNA is TGTGCCAGCAAAGGATCAGGGATGGCTGAAGCTTTCTTT.

This clone occurred a few times. The chain uses TRBV10-3 and TRBJ1-1, with a tentative D call TRBD1 (6 bases). The V and J ends lost 2 bases and 6 bases respectively, with 13 bases between them. Germline V gene data show CDR1 as ENHRY and CDR2 as SYGVKD. This CDR3 is 14 amino acids long. This CDR3 is CAISEDGGGAEAFF. The CDR3 DNA is TGTGCCATCAGTGAGGATGGAGGGGGGGCTGAAGCTTTCTTT.

V gene TRBV4-1 combines with J gene TRBJ2-7; possible D gene TRBD2, 6 bases. Looked up from germline, CDR1 is MGHRA and CDR2 is YSYEKL. Trimming took off 1 base at V and 4 bases at J, with 17 bases between the two ends. The CDR3 consists of 16 residues. The CDR3 here is CASSQGAPDRGYEQYF. The CDR3 DNA follows: TGCGCCAGCAGCCAAGGCGCCCCTGATCGGGGGTACGAGCAGTACTTC.

The rearrangement uses TRBV7-9 and TRBJ1-2, with 7 positions matching TRBD1. Germline CDR1 is SEHNR and CDR2 is FQNEAQ (reference sequence). V dropped 2 bases and J dropped 0; count of bases not matched to a gene: 3. The CDR3 contains 15 residues. Here the CDR3 DNA reads TGTGCCAGCAGCTTATGGGACAGACCTAACTATGGCTACACCTTC. Translated, it gives CASSLWDRPNYGYTF. The full variable domain, rest sourced from reference TRBV7-9 and TRBJ1-2, is DTGVSQNPRHKITKRGQNVTFRCDPISEHNRLYWYRQTLGQGPEFLTYFQNEAQLEKSRLLSDRFSAERPKGSFSTLEIQRTEQGDSAMYLCASSLWDRPNYGYTFGSGTRLTVV.

V is TRBV2 and J is TRBJ2-3, with a tentative D call TRBD1 (5 bases). V was clipped by 6 bases and J by 0 bases, with 10 bases between them. Per the germline V gene, CDR1 is SNHLY and CDR2 is FYNNEI. This CDR3 is 14 amino acids long. The DNA of the CDR3 is TGTGCCAGCAGGAGGACACCCAGCACAGATACGCAGTATTTT. Translation: CASRRTPSTDTQYF. The full variable domain, its missing parts supplied by reference TRBV2 and TRBJ2-3, is EPEVTQTPSHQVTQMGQEVILRCVPISNHLYFYWYRQILGQKVEFLVSFYNNEISEKSEIFDDQFSVERPDGSNFTLKIRSTKLEDSAMYFCASRRTPSTDTQYFGPGTRLTVL.

V usage is TRBV5-1 and J usage is TRBJ2-3, with 7 nucleotides matching TRBD2. The CDR3 has 14 residues. In germline, CDR1 is SGHRS, CDR2 YFSETQ. The junction had 4 bases not matched to a gene; V was cut back by 5 bases and J by 1 base. CDR3 sequence: CASRAGYGTDTQYF. The CDR3 coding sequence is TGCGCCAGCAGAGCGGGATACGGCACAGATACGCAGTATTTT.

V gene TRBV11-3 combines with J gene TRBJ1-1, with D maybe TRBD1 (5 bases). This CDR3 is 14 amino acids long. Germline CDR1 reads SGHNT; CDR2 reads YENEEA. V lost 3 bases and J 1 base, leaving 9 bases between the germline ends. CDR3 in DNA: TGTGCCAGCAGCTTTAGCAGGGCGAACACTGAAGCTTTCTTT. Translated, it gives CASSFSRANTEAFF.

The rearrangement links TRBV5-4 to TRBJ2-1; 9 positions agree with TRBD2. The CDR3 runs to 15 residues. V lost 0 bases and J lost 5; bases outside the gene matches: 3. Germline V gene lookup returns CDR1 SGHNT and CDR2 YYREEE (reference sequence). The CDR3, as DNA: TGTGCCAGCAGCTTGGGCGGGGGGGGCCACAATGAGCAGTTCTTC. Residues: CASSLGGGGHNEQFF.

The J gene is TRBJ1-2, the V gene TRBV12-2; the table's D call, TRBD1, has no DNA check behind it. TRBV12-2 is labeled a pseudogene. This CDR3 contains 17 residues. CDR3 bases: TGTGCAAGTCGCCGTCCTCGGCCCCCAGGGGATAGCTATGGCTACACCTTC. As protein: CASRRPRPPGDSYGYTF.